One and the same sample provided the 18 T cell receptor beta chains below, sequenced in a study of blood T cell repertoires in COVID-19. TCRdb's table, derived via immunoSEQ multiplex PCR, lists solely in-frame clones and lacks some. The sample includes roughly 150,000 clones, 80% to 85% of them seen just once. The source material was peripheral blood. Receptors were obtained from a man aged 65-85 years with active or convalescent COVID-19.

V and J are TRBV6-8 and TRBJ1-2; 10 bases agree with TRBD1. The CDR3 runs to 16 residues. V dropped 2 bases and J dropped 8; count of bases not matched to a gene: 11. Germline values: CDR1 MNHGY, CDR2 SAAAGT. CDR3 protein: CASSYPGTGDYGGYTF. The CDR3 bases are TGTGCCAGCAGTTACCCCGGGACAGGGGACTATGGAGGCTACACCTTC.

CDR3 nucleotide sequence: TGTGCCAGTAGTCCGCCGACAGGGAACACTGAAGCTTTCTTT. Its protein is CASSPPTGNTEAFF. The rearrangement uses TRBV19 and TRBJ1-1; a possible D gene is TRBD1 (6 bases). Germline V gene lookup returns CDR1 LNHDA and CDR2 SQIVND (reference sequence). The CDR3 totals 14 residues. The V and J ends lost 5 bases and 1 base respectively, with 11 bases between them.

This chain links TRBV9 with TRBJ2-7; TRBD2 matches 13 bases. This CDR3 comprises 15 residues. Per the germline V gene, CDR1 is SGDLS and CDR2 is YYNGEE. V lost 3 bases, J lost 5 bases, and 5 bases stayed unmatched. This CDR3 reads CASSAGTSGVNEQYF. The CDR3, as DNA: TGTGCCAGCAGCGCGGGGACTAGCGGGGTCAACGAGCAGTACTTC.

This CDR3 reads CASSQIFGELFF. The CDR3 nucleotides are TGTGCCAGCAGTCAGATATTCGGGGAGCTGTTTTTT. The genes are TRBV7-7 and TRBJ2-2; D unclear. Germline CDR1 is SSHAT and CDR2 is FNYEAQ (reference sequence). The CDR3 runs 12 residues. V was shortened by 6 bases and J by 7 bases, with 9 bases between the two germline ends.

V gene TRBV5-1 combines with J gene TRBJ2-1; D not resolved. Per germline, CDR1 SGHRS and CDR2 YFSETQ. The CDR3 is 12 amino acids. Trimming took off 1 base at V and 8 bases at J, with 7 bases between the two ends. As DNA, the CDR3 is TGCGCCAGCAGCTTGATTGCGGATGAGCAGTTCTTC. Translation gives CASSLIADEQFF. The whole variable domain, filled in from reference TRBV5-1 and TRBJ2-1, reads KAGVTQTPRYLIKTRGQQVTLSCSPISGHRSVSWYQQTPGQGLQFLFEYFSETQRNKGNFPGRFSGRQFSNSRSEMNVSTLELGDSALYLCASSLIADEQFFGPGTRLTVL.

This clone has only one observation. The chain combines TRBV6-5 with TRBJ1-2; D is perhaps TRBD1 (5 bases). CDR1 is MNHEY, CDR2 SVGAGI, per germline. The CDR3 is 15 amino acids. V dropped 0 bases and J dropped 5 bases, with 13 bases sitting between them. This CDR3 reads CASSYSTGSWYGYTF. CDR3 nucleotide sequence: TGTGCCAGCAGTTACTCTACAGGATCATGGTATGGCTACACCTTC.

The chain couples TRBV3-1 (or the pseudogene TRBV3-2) to TRBJ2-1; the match to TRBD1 covers 10 bases. The CDR3 contains 18 residues. The germline V gene has CDR1 LGHDT and CDR2 YNNKEL (reference sequence). Trimming took 2 bases from V and 6 from J; bases not matched to a gene: 13. The CDR3 DNA reads TGTGCCAGCAGCCAAAGGCCTACCGGGACAGGGGCCATCAATGAGCAGTTCTTC. It yields the protein CASSQRPTGTGAINEQFF.

There are a few counts of this clone. The chain carries TRBV3-1 (or the pseudogene TRBV3-2) and TRBJ2-1; 11 bases match TRBD2. V gave up 1 base and J gave up 5 bases; unmatched junction bases: 1. The CDR3 contains 15 residues. Germline V gene lookup returns CDR1 LGHDT and CDR2 YNNKEL (reference sequence). CDR3 in DNA: TGTGCCAGCAGCCAAGGACTAGCGGGGAACAATGAGCAGTTCTTC. It codes for CASSQGLAGNNEQFF.

This chain links TRBV6-6 with TRBJ2-7; D may be TRBD2 (6 bases). V shed 0 bases and J shed 2 bases, with 11 bases lying between them. Germline CDR1 reads MNHNY; CDR2 reads SVGAGI (reference sequence). The CDR3 runs 15 residues. CDR3 in amino acids: CASSYSKPGAYEQYF. The CDR3 nucleotides are TGTGCCAGCAGTTACTCGAAGCCGGGGGCCTACGAGCAGTACTTC.

J is TRBJ1-2 and V is TRBV15, with D unclear. V was shortened by 0 bases and J by 4 bases, with 12 bases between the two germline ends. CDR1 is LNHNV and CDR2 is YYDKDF in the germline V gene (reference sequence). This CDR3 region has 15 residues. The CDR3: CATSRDLSGSYGYTF. DNA of the CDR3: TGTGCCACCAGCAGAGACTTGTCGGGGTCCTATGGCTACACCTTC.

J is TRBJ1-1 and V is TRBV7-2; 8 bases align to TRBD1. From germline, CDR1 is SGHTA and CDR2 FQGNSA. The V and J ends lost 0 bases and 8 bases, in that order; junction bases with no gene match: 8. The CDR3 spans 15 residues. This CDR3 is CASSLAGFAGGEAFF. CDR3 DNA: TGTGCCAGCAGCTTAGCGGGGTTTGCAGGGGGCGAAGCTTTCTTT.

Worth noting for this clone: Other nucleotide sequences in the sample specify the same CDR3. The genes are TRBV18 and TRBJ2-7; D is perhaps TRBD1 (5 bases). CDR3 length: 13 amino acids. Trimming pared 0 bases from V and 2 bases from J, leaving 5 bases between. The germline CDR1 and CDR2 sequences are KGHSH and LQKENI. The CDR3: CASSPPGPYEQYF. The CDR3 coding sequence is TGTGCCAGCTCACCACCGGGGCCCTACGAGCAGTACTTC.

V and J are TRBV9 and TRBJ2-7, with TRBD2 matching 8 bases. The J segment lost 4 bases and the V segment lost 4 bases, leaving 10 bases of the junction unmatched. Germline V lookup: CDR1 SGDLS, CDR2 YYNGEE. The CDR3 extends over 15 amino acids. The CDR3 DNA is TGTGCCAGCAGCCAGACCCCAGCGGGAGCATACGAGCAGTACTTC. It codes for CASSQTPAGAYEQYF.

The V call is TRBV18, the J call TRBJ2-5; 7 nucleotides line up with TRBD2. CDR1 and CDR2 (germline): KGHSH, LQKENI. This CDR3 comprises 14 residues. The V gene end was trimmed by 3 bases and the J gene end by 3 bases; junction bases not matched to a gene: 4. The CDR3 region has the DNA TGTGCCAGCTCACCGTCGGCGGGAGAAGAGACCCAGTACTTC. It encodes CASSPSAGEETQYF. Drawing the rest from reference TRBV18 and TRBJ2-5, the complete variable domain is NAGVMQNPRHLVRRRGQEARLRCSPMKGHSHVYWYRQLPEEGLKFMVYLQKENIIDESGMPKERFSAEFPKEGPSILRIQQVVRGDSAAYFCASSPSAGEETQYFGPGTRLLVL.

The V and J genes are TRBV15 and TRBJ1-1, with no clear D. The CDR3 spans 13 residues. The germline V gene has CDR1 LNHNV and CDR2 YYDKDF (reference sequence). V was trimmed by 4 bases and J by 0 bases, leaving 6 bases between them. The DNA of the CDR3 is TGTGCCACCAGCAAACTGTTGAACACTGAAGCTTTCTTT. Translating gives CATSKLLNTEAFF.

The CDR3 DNA reads TGTGCCAGCAAGACTAGCGGGAGGGCCCCCTACAATGAGCAGTTCTTC. This sequence encodes CASKTSGRAPYNEQFF. The V call is TRBV5-4, the J call TRBJ2-1, with 14 positions matching TRBD2. The CDR3 is 16 residues long. V was clipped by 6 bases and J by 2 bases; unmatched bases: 4. The germline V gene has CDR1 SGHNT and CDR2 YYREEE (reference sequence).

The V and J genes are TRBV7-9 and TRBJ2-5; 9 bases agree with TRBD2. The germline gives CDR1 SEHNR, CDR2 FQNEAQ (reference sequence). The length of the CDR3 is 15 residues. The V segment lost 2 bases and the J segment 3 bases; nucleotides outside the gene matches: 4. The CDR3, as DNA: TGTGCCAGCAGCTTACTGACTAGCGGTAAAGAGACCCAGTACTTC. Translated, it gives CASSLLTSGKETQYF.

The V and J genes are TRBV11-2 and TRBJ2-6, with 7 bases lining up with TRBD1. The CDR3 spans 15 residues. Unmatched junction bases numbered 1, after V lost 5 bases and J lost 0 bases. Germline-derived CDR1 and CDR2 are SGHAT and FQNNGV. DNA for the CDR3: TGTGCCAGCAGCCGGGACAGCTCTGGGGCCAACGTCCTGACTTTC. This gives the protein CASSRDSSGANVLTF.